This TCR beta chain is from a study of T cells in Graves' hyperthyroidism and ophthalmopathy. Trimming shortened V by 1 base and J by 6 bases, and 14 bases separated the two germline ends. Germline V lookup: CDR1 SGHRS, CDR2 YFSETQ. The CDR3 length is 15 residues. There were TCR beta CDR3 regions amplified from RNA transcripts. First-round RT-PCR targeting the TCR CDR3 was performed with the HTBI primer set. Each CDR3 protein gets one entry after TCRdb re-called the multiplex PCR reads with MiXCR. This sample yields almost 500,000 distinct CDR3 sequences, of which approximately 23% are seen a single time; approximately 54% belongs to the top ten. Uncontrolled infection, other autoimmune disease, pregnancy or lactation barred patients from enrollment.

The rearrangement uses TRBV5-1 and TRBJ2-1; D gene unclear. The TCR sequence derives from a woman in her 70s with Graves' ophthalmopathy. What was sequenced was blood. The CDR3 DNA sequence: TGCGCCAGCAGCTTGACACTTCTCGGTACCAATGAGCAGTTCTTC. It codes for CASSLTLLGTNEQFF.